The rows below give T cell receptor beta chains drawn from one sample of a study of shared clonotypes between healthy human individuals. TCRdb's copy holds only in-frame clones and misses some; the assay was immunoSEQ multiplex PCR. Here the sample spans approximately 810,000 clones, around 92% being singletons. The sample consisted of naive CD8+ T cells sorted from blood. Source of these receptors: a man aged 30 to 39 in good health. Both conserved end residues are part of each CDR3. The D gene is left open where the match is weak. Not every row has a clone size; where given, it reads once, few, many or a size class.

TRBD2 . TRBJ2-7 14 TRBV6-1 CASSTSGRSYEQYF TGTGCCAGCAGTACAAGCGGGAGGTCCTACGAGCAGTACTTC
. . TRBJ1-2 18 TRBV5-1 CASSIPFRGAQGHFGYTF TGCGCCAGCAGCATTCCTTTTCGGGGGGCGCAAGGTCATTTCGGCTACACCTTC
. . TRBJ2-1 16 TRBV6-6 CASSYSLGDSYNEQFF TGTGCCAGCAGTTACTCCCTCGGGGACTCCTACAATGAGCAGTTCTTC
. . TRBJ2-7 14 TRBV7-9 CASSLDPRYYEQYF TGTGCCAGCAGCTTAGACCCACGGTACTACGAGCAGTACTTC
. . TRBJ1-1 13 TRBV6-5 CASGGEGGWAAFF TGTGCCTCGGGGGGTGAGGGAGGATGGGCAGCTTTCTTT
. few TRBJ1-1 11 TRBV2 CARDTYTEAFF TGTGCCAGAGACACCTACACTGAAGCTTTCTTT
. . TRBJ2-5 14 TRBV6-5 CASSYFGDQETQYF TGTGCCAGCAGTTACTTCGGCGATCAAGAGACCCAGTACTTC
. few TRBJ2-7 13 TRBV4-1 CASSQRLGSEQYF TGCGCCAGCAGCCAGAGACTAGGTTCCGAGCAGTACTTC
. once TRBJ1-1 14 TRBV19 CASSIGTPNTEAFF TGTGCCAGTAGTATAGGGACACCGAACACTGAAGCTTTCTTT
. . TRBJ1-1 17 TRBV9 CASSVGQTGPPNTEAFF TGTGCCAGCAGCGTAGGGCAAACCGGGCCGCCGAACACTGAAGCTTTCTTT
. . TRBJ1-2 12 TRBV7-8 CASSLTGTDYTF TGTGCCAGCAGCTTAACCGGGACTGACTACACCTTC
TRBD2 . TRBJ2-1 15 TRBV7-3 CASSETSGRDNEQFF TGTGCCAGCAGCGAGACTAGCGGGAGGGACAATGAGCAGTTCTTC
TRBD1 . TRBJ1-5 17 TRBV19 CASRNPRTGGFSQPQHF TGTGCCAGTAGAAACCCAAGGACAGGGGGTTTCAGTCAGCCCCAGCATTTT
TRBD2 . TRBJ2-1 17 TRBV13 CASSVRLAGGRRDEQFF TGTGCCAGCAGCGTACGACTAGCGGGAGGGCGGAGGGATGAGCAGTTCTTC
. . TRBJ2-6 18 TRBV18 CASSHTGDIYKSGQRPDF TGTGCCAGCTCACATACGGGGGACATTTACAAGTCGGGCCAACGTCCTGATTTC
. . TRBJ1-5 15 TRBV7-2 CASSPRATGEQPQHF TGTGCCAGCAGCCCCCGGGCCACAGGTGAGCAGCCCCAGCATTTT
. once TRBJ1-1 10 TRBV19 CASSDTEAFF TGTGCCAGTAGTGACACTGAAGCTTTCTTT
. . TRBJ2-2 14 TRBV7-6 CASSADANTGELFF TGTGCCAGCAGCGCGGACGCGAACACCGGGGAGCTGTTTTTT
TRBD1 . TRBJ2-5 15 TRBV23-1 CASSPLLGQGGTQYF TGCGCCAGCAGTCCCTTACTAGGACAGGGGGGGACCCAGTACTTC
. . TRBJ2-7 15 TRBV15 CATSREPESNYEQYF TGTGCCACCAGCAGAGAGCCGGAAAGTAACTACGAGCAGTACTTC
. . TRBJ1-1 15 TRBV6-5 CASSYLYQGTTEAFF TGTGCCAGCAGTTACCTCTACCAGGGAACCACTGAAGCTTTCTTT
. . TRBJ1-1 16 TRBV19 CASTTGGSRVNTEAFF TGTGCCAGTACAACCGGGGGTTCTCGGGTGAACACTGAAGCTTTCTTT
. . TRBJ2-3 15 TRBV7-2 CASSFYQRYTDTQYF TGTGCCAGCAGCTTCTATCAGAGGTACACAGATACGCAGTATTTT
. . TRBJ2-2 13 TRBV13 CASSSGGGGELFF TGTGCCAGCAGCTCCGGTGGCGGCGGGGAGCTGTTTTTT
TRBD2 few TRBJ2-7 16 TRBV19 CASSITSGSSANEQYF TGTGCCAGTAGTATCACTAGCGGGAGTAGTGCTAACGAGCAGTACTTC
. . TRBJ2-7 10 TRBV5-3 CACGGHEQYF TGTGCCTGCGGCGGGCATGAGCAGTACTTC
TRBD1 . TRBJ2-1 13 TRBV25-1 CASEGGSKVEQFF TGTGCCAGCGAAGGGGGCTCCAAGGTTGAGCAGTTCTTC
. . TRBJ2-7 12 TRBV29-1 CSAWDNSYEQYF TGCAGCGCCTGGGACAACTCCTACGAGCAGTACTTC
. . TRBJ2-1 14 TRBV7-9 CASSLTVSYNEQFF TGTGCCAGCAGCCTGACAGTCTCCTACAATGAGCAGTTCTTC
TRBD1 . TRBJ1-3 13 TRBV6-5 CTSTQGVGNTIYF TGTACCAGCACACAGGGGGTTGGAAACACCATATATTTT
. once TRBJ2-7 14 TRBV5-1 CASSLRGPTYEQYF TGCGCCAGCAGCTTGAGGGGACCTACCTACGAGCAGTACTTC
. . TRBJ2-2 17 TRBV28 CASSPPRPGSGIWELFF TGTGCCAGCAGTCCCCCCCGCCCAGGGAGTGGGATCTGGGAGCTGTTTTTT
TRBD1 . TRBJ1-2 13 TRBV19 CASSKTGILGYTF TGTGCCAGTAGTAAGACAGGGATTCTGGGCTACACCTTC